Following are 28 T cell receptor beta chains from one sample sequenced in a study of T cell responses to AZD1222 COVID-19 vaccine. Some clones are missing from TCRdb's copy, which holds only in-frame ones; the method was immunoSEQ multiplex PCR. This sample has 85,000 to 100,000 clones, with 60% to 80% found just once. The source material was peripheral blood, sampled on day 0 of AZD1222 vaccination. Source of these receptors: an adult in good health.

This clone qualifies as medium-sized. The chain is built from TRBV28 and TRBJ1-6, with 8 positions matching TRBD1. This CDR3 is built from 15 residues. Germline CDR1 reads MDHEN; CDR2 reads SYDVKM. V dropped 5 bases and J dropped 7; count of bases not matched to a gene: 7. The DNA for the CDR3 is TGTGCCAGCAGTGACGGACAGGGCGGCAATTCACCCCTCCACTTT. Translating it yields CASSDGQGGNSPLHF.

The chain couples TRBV19 to TRBJ2-5, with 9 bases that match TRBD2. The CDR3 runs to 16 residues. Losses at the gene ends were 0 bases for V and 4 bases for J; bases not matched to a gene: 6. CDR1 is LNHDA and CDR2 is SQIVND in the germline V gene (reference sequence). CDR3 amino acids: CASSIERGSGRETQYF. In DNA form, the CDR3 reads TGTGCCAGTAGTATAGAGCGGGGTAGCGGGAGAGAGACCCAGTACTTC.

The chain carries TRBV28 and TRBJ1-4, with TRBD1 identical over 8 bases. This CDR3 spans 15 amino acids. The germline V gene has CDR1 MDHEN and CDR2 SYDVKM. V lost 6 bases to trimming and J lost 7 bases; unmatched junction nucleotides: 10. Written as DNA, the CDR3 is TGTGCCAGCAGCCCGACGGACAGGGAGAGTGAAAAACTGTTTTTT. Translating it yields CASSPTDRESEKLFF.

In the case of this clone: Other DNA sequences within the sample encode an identical CDR3. The V call is TRBV7-2, the J call TRBJ1-6; the D gene is possibly TRBD1 (6 bases). Germline V gives CDR1 SGHTA, CDR2 FQGNSA. There are 14 residues in the CDR3. Trimming cost V 2 bases and J 8 bases, with 10 bases left between them. The CDR3 sequence: CASSLQGLDSPLHF. CDR3 DNA sequence: TGTGCCAGCAGCTTACAGGGGCTCGATTCACCCCTCCACTTT. The full variable domain, with the rest looked up from reference TRBV7-2 and TRBJ1-6, is GAGVSQSPSNKVTEKGKDVELRCDPISGHTALYWYRQSLGQGLEFLIYFQGNSAPDKSGLPSDRFSAERTGGSVSTLTIQRTQQEDSAVYLCASSLQGLDSPLHFGNGTRLTVT.

This clone was picked up a small number of times. The chain joins TRBV11-2 to TRBJ2-3; D gene unclear. Trimming took off 3 bases at V and 5 bases at J, with 12 bases between the two ends. Per germline, CDR1 SGHAT and CDR2 FQNNGV. The CDR3 loop spans 14 amino acids. As DNA, the CDR3 is TGTGCCAGCAGCTTCTCCCCCTCCGGAGATACGCAGTATTTT. Protein product: CASSFSPSGDTQYF.

The chain employs TRBV6-5 and TRBJ2-5; 10 bases map to TRBD2. The CDR3 length is 15 residues. The germline gives CDR1 MNHEY, CDR2 SVGAGI. Unmatched junction bases numbered 8, after V lost 5 bases and J lost 5 bases. The DNA of the CDR3 is TGTGCCAGCAGTCCCCTCCTAGCGGGAGCTGAGACCCAGTACTTC. It specifies CASSPLLAGAETQYF.

The gene calls are TRBV29-1 and TRBJ2-1, with D tentatively TRBD1 (6 bases). The CDR3 is 15 residues long. V lost 3 bases, J lost 7 bases, and 19 bases lay in between. Per germline, CDR1 SQVTM and CDR2 ANQGSEA. The CDR3 nucleotides are TGCAGCGTTGACTCAACAGGGATTGACCTGAATGAGCAGTTCTTC. This encodes CSVDSTGIDLNEQFF.

The chain combines TRBV29-1 with TRBJ1-1; 7 nucleotides line up with TRBD1. Germline lookup yields CDR1 SQVTM and CDR2 ANQGSEA. This CDR3 region has 15 residues. J was trimmed by 3 bases and V by 3 bases; bases with no gene match: 10. The CDR3 DNA follows: TGCAGCGTTGAGGGAATACAGGGGTGGGACACTGAAGCTTTCTTT. Its translation is CSVEGIQGWDTEAFF.

The V call is TRBV2, the J call TRBJ2-1, with D unresolved. Trimming shortened V by 2 bases and J by 7 bases, and 3 bases separated the two germline ends. CDR3 length: 11 amino acids. Germline V gene sequence: CDR1 SNHLY, CDR2 FYNNEI. As DNA, the CDR3 is TGTGCCAGCAGTGAATGGAATGAGCAGTTCTTC. Protein sequence: CASSEWNEQFF.

This clone was observed a handful of times. The chain combines TRBV5-6 with TRBJ2-3; possibly TRBD2 for D (5 bases). Trimming removed 4 bases from V and 2 bases from J, with 17 bases in between. Germline V CDR1 and CDR2: SGHDT, YYEEEE. The CDR3 runs 16 residues. The CDR3 DNA reads as TGTGCCAGCAGCCGCCGGGCGGAGGCTTACACAGATACGCAGTATTTT. Amino acid sequence: CASSRRAEAYTDTQYF.

This clone was recorded only once. The rearrangement joins TRBV30 to TRBJ1-5, with D tentatively TRBD1 (6 bases). V was pared by 4 bases and J by 2 bases, with 9 bases between. The CDR3 loop spans 13 amino acids. CDR1 and CDR2 (germline): GTSNPN, SVGIG (reference sequence). As DNA, the CDR3 is TGTGCCTGGAACAGGGATGGCAATCAGCCCCAGCATTTT. It codes for CAWNRDGNQPQHF. Full variable domain (missing parts from reference TRBV30 and TRBJ1-5): SQTIHQWPATLVQPVGSPLSLECTVEGTSNPNLYWYRQAAGRGLQLLFYSVGIGQISSEVPQNLSASRPQDRQFILSSKKLLLSDSGFYLCAWNRDGNQPQHFGDGTRLSIL.

The chain recombines TRBV29-1 with TRBJ1-4; a weak D match, TRBD1 (5 bases). CDR1 SQVTM and CDR2 ANQGSEA come from the germline V gene. V was trimmed by 4 bases and J by 3 bases, leaving 15 bases between them. The CDR3 runs 15 residues. The DNA for the CDR3 is TGCAGCGTTGTGTATCCAGGGTTGGCTAATGAAAAACTGTTTTTT. This sequence encodes CSVVYPGLANEKLFF.

This chain links TRBV3-1 (or the pseudogene TRBV3-2) with TRBJ2-3; 7 nucleotides line up with TRBD2. The V gene's germline CDR1 is LGHDT and CDR2 YNNKEL (reference sequence). This CDR3 region has 15 residues. V shed 5 bases and J 1 base; nucleotides not matched to a gene: 6. The CDR3 loop reads CASSSGLEGTDTQYF. Written as DNA, the CDR3 is TGTGCCAGCAGCTCAGGACTAGAAGGCACAGATACGCAGTATTTT.

The rearrangement uses TRBV6-5 and TRBJ1-1; D might be TRBD1 (5 bases). V was trimmed by 0 bases and J by 5 bases, leaving 13 bases between them. Germline assignment: CDR1 MNHEY and CDR2 SVGAGI. The CDR3 is made up of 15 amino acids. The DNA of the CDR3 is TGTGCCAGCAGTTACTCAGGGACGGGGGAGACTGAAGCTTTCTTT. The encoded protein is CASSYSGTGETEAFF.

The chain carries TRBV6-5 and TRBJ1-2; 9 bases are a match to TRBD1. The V gene's germline CDR1 is MNHEY and CDR2 SVGAGI. Trimming removed 0 bases from V and 2 bases from J; junction bases left unmatched: 1. This CDR3 is 15 amino acids long. CDR3 residues: CASSYSQGANYGYTF. The CDR3 nucleotides are TGTGCCAGCAGTTACTCACAGGGGGCGAACTATGGCTACACCTTC.

V gene TRBV11-2 combines with J gene TRBJ2-7; the match to TRBD2 covers 9 bases. The junction had 4 bases not matched to a gene; V was cut back by 3 bases and J by 7 bases. The CDR3 sequence is 13 residues long. CDR1 SGHAT and CDR2 FQNNGV come from the germline V gene. The CDR3 DNA reads TGTGCCAGCAGCTTCGGGACTAGCTTTGAGCAGTACTTC. It encodes CASSFGTSFEQYF.

The chain recombines TRBV5-1 with TRBJ2-5; 9 positions match TRBD1. The junction had 9 bases not matched to a gene; V was cut back by 4 bases and J by 5 bases. Per germline, CDR1 SGHRS and CDR2 YFSETQ. This CDR3 has 15 amino acids. The CDR3 nucleotides are TGCGCCAGCAGCACAGGACAGGGGAATCGGGAGACCCAGTACTTC. Protein product: CASSTGQGNRETQYF.

This clone was detected once. For the CDR3, the DNA is TGTGCCAGCTCCCGGGCACGCGGCTACGAGCAGTACTTC. Its translation: CASSRARGYEQYF. The genes are TRBV13 and TRBJ2-7; unclear D gene. Trimming cost V 8 bases and J 3 bases, with 14 bases left between them. Germline lookup yields CDR1 PRHDT and CDR2 FYEKMQ (reference sequence). This CDR3 is built from 13 residues. The whole variable domain, filled in from reference TRBV13 and TRBJ2-7, reads AAGVIQSPRHLIKEKRETATLKCYPIPRHDTVYWYQQGPGQDPQFLISFYEKMQSDKGSIPDRFSAQQFSDYHSELNMSSLELGDSALYFCASSRARGYEQYFGPGTRLTVT.

In its sample, this clone was seen once. The chain recombines TRBV14 with TRBJ1-2; D call uncertain. The CDR3 length is 12 residues. Looked up from germline, CDR1 is SGHDN and CDR2 is FVKESK. V was pared by 1 base and J by 8 bases, with 8 bases between. In DNA, the CDR3 is TGTGCCAGCAGCCAAGGGGCGCGGGGCTACACCTTC. As protein: CASSQGARGYTF.

This clone was recorded at least ten times. The chain uses TRBV7-2 and TRBJ2-7; D possibly corresponds to TRBD2 (5 bases). The germline V and J ends were trimmed by 5 bases and 7 bases, with 15 bases remaining between them. There are 13 residues in the CDR3. Germline V gene sequence: CDR1 SGHTA, CDR2 FQGNSA. CDR3 protein: CASSPGVSREQYF. DNA of the CDR3: TGTGCCAGCAGCCCCGGGGTCTCTAGGGAGCAGTACTTC.

This clone was observed a handful of times. The chain recombines TRBV5-4 with TRBJ2-1; 9 positions agree with TRBD1. Germline-derived CDR1 and CDR2 are SGHNT and YYREEE (reference sequence). V lost 2 bases to trimming and J lost 6 bases; unmatched junction nucleotides: 6. The CDR3 runs to 15 residues. DNA for the CDR3: TGTGCCAGCAGCTTAACGGGACAGGGTCTCAATGAGCAGTTCTTC. Its translation: CASSLTGQGLNEQFF.

The gene calls are TRBV7-2 and TRBJ1-4; no clear D gene. The germline gives CDR1 SGHTA, CDR2 FQGNSA. This CDR3 is built from 13 residues. The ends were cut back, 4 bases at V and 7 bases at J, with 10 bases in the middle. CDR3 residues: CASSSGGPEKLFF. The CDR3 DNA reads TGTGCCAGCAGCTCGGGCGGCCCTGAAAAACTGTTTTTT.

This clone occurred once. CDR3 nucleotides: TGCGCCAGCAGCTTGGATAAAGGGTCCGGGGAGCTGTTTTTT. Translation: CASSLDKGSGELFF. The genes are TRBV5-1 and TRBJ2-2; D gene ambiguous. Germline assignment: CDR1 SGHRS and CDR2 YFSETQ. The CDR3 runs 14 residues. The V end lost 0 bases, the J end lost 6 bases, and 9 bases lay between the germline ends.

This chain links TRBV30 with TRBJ1-6; 7 bases match TRBD1. In germline, CDR1 is GTSNPN, CDR2 SVGIG (reference sequence). Unmatched junction bases numbered 8, after V lost 7 bases and J lost 5 bases. CDR3 size: 14 residues. The CDR3 DNA reads TGTGCCTCCGTACGGGACAGTAATAATTCACCCCTCCACTTT. Protein: CASVRDSNNSPLHF. Supplemented by reference TRBV30 and TRBJ1-6, the full variable domain reads SQTIHQWPATLVQPVGSPLSLECTVEGTSNPNLYWYRQAAGRGLQLLFYSVGIGQISSEVPQNLSASRPQDRQFILSSKKLLLSDSGFYLCASVRDSNNSPLHFGNGTRLTVT.

The chain combines TRBV6-5 with TRBJ1-4; 7 positions match TRBD1. Germline V gene lookup returns CDR1 MNHEY and CDR2 SVGAGI. The CDR3 has 15 residues. The junction had 5 bases not matched to a gene; V was cut back by 0 bases and J by 7 bases. The DNA for the CDR3 is TGTGCCAGCAGTTACTCTTGGACAGGTTTTGAAAAACTGTTTTTT. Translation: CASSYSWTGFEKLFF.

This clone has only a few counts. The rearrangement joins TRBV4-1 to TRBJ1-4; TRBD1 agrees at 8 bases. CDR1 is MGHRA, CDR2 YSYEKL, per germline. This CDR3 has 16 residues. V shed 3 bases, J shed 5 bases, and the junction held 8 bases outside the gene matches. The CDR3 loop is CASSQFDRGPNEKLFF. Here the CDR3 DNA reads TGCGCCAGCAGCCAGTTCGACAGGGGTCCGAATGAAAAACTGTTTTTT.

The V and J genes are TRBV2 and TRBJ2-1, with 9 bases aligning to TRBD1. J was trimmed by 5 bases and V by 4 bases; bases with no gene match: 6. This CDR3 has 15 amino acids. In germline, CDR1 is SNHLY, CDR2 FYNNEI. The CDR3 nucleotides are TGTGCCAGCAGTGCCGGTGGACAGGGGAACAATGAGCAGTTCTTC. Translating it yields CASSAGGQGNNEQFF.

The rearrangement links TRBV5-1 to TRBJ2-7; no reliable D call. With 5 bases removed from V and 0 bases from J, the gap between germline ends came to 6 bases. Per the germline V gene, CDR1 is SGHRS and CDR2 is YFSETQ. This CDR3 spans 12 amino acids. Here the CDR3 reads CASSRTSYEQYF. The CDR3 DNA reads as TGCGCCAGCAGTAGGACCTCCTACGAGCAGTACTTC.